This paragraph covers one TCR beta chain sequence. The data belong to a study of OX40 agonist ivuxolimab in advanced cancers. Clones were sequenced by immunoSEQ multiplex PCR, and TCRdb holds only the in-frame ones, with some missing. In the table there are more than 45,000 clones, about nine tenths of which are singletons. This CDR3 comprises 12 residues. V was pared by 8 bases and J by 2 bases, with 7 bases between. Germline V gene lookup returns CDR1 LNHDA and CDR2 SQIVND (reference sequence). Source: CD4+ or CD8+ T cells sorted from blood, taken in a trial of the OX40 agonist ivuxolimab. The sequence was obtained from an adult with an advanced solid tumor such as melanoma, head and neck, liver or kidney cancer. The chain has TRBV19 and TRBJ1-5, with D perhaps TRBD1 (5 bases). The CDR3 DNA follows: TGTGCCAGTTGGGGGGGCAATCAGCCCCAGCATTTT. This translates into CASWGGNQPQHF.